Listed here are 10 T cell receptor beta chains from one sample, sequenced in a study of blood T cells in healthy people across ages. Sample-barcoded 5' priming and a J-beta primer mix drove a second PCR of roughly 7 to 11 cycles. TCRdb re-derived calls from the 5' RACE reads in MiXCR, one entry per CDR3 protein. This sample yields about 1,800,000 distinct CDR3 sequences, of which approximately 28% are seen a single time; 7.7% belongs to the top ten. Sequences were obtained from blood. The receptors were sampled from a woman under 40 in good health.

The genes are TRBV7-9 and TRBJ2-7; D unclear. The length of the CDR3 is 13 residues. V was cut by 5 bases and J by 4 bases, with 12 bases left in between. Per germline, CDR1 SEHNR and CDR2 FQNEAQ (reference sequence). The CDR3 DNA sequence: TGTGCCAGCAGCCCTCGTTCCGAATACGAGCAGTACTTC. Translated: CASSPRSEYEQYF.

This clonotype was recorded a few times. The chain employs TRBV11-2 and TRBJ1-4; D is ambiguous. Trimming took off 6 bases at V and 7 bases at J, with 12 bases between the two ends. The CDR3 totals 13 residues. The V gene's germline CDR1 is SGHAT and CDR2 FQNNGV. The CDR3 sequence: CASRTRSGEKLFF. The CDR3 region has the DNA TGTGCCAGCAGAACACGTAGTGGTGAAAAACTGTTTTTT.

The table lists this clonotype with many counts. The rearrangement links TRBV29-1 to TRBJ2-7; 9 bases agree with TRBD1. CDR1 is SQVTM and CDR2 is ANQGSEA in the germline V gene. The length of the CDR3 is 12 residues. For the CDR3, the DNA is TGCAACGCCGGGACAGGGAGGTACGAGCAGTACTTC. It codes for CNAGTGRYEQYF.

This clonotype has a count of ten or more. The genes are TRBV4-3 and TRBJ2-7; D may correspond to TRBD1 or TRBD2 (6 bases each). The CDR3 consists of 15 residues. Germline V gene sequence: CDR1 LGHNA, CDR2 YSLEER. With 3 bases removed from V and 1 base from J, the gap between germline ends came to 13 bases. The chain's CDR3 is CASSQGGRGSYEQYF. CDR3 DNA: TGCGCCAGCAGCCAGGGGGGCAGGGGATCCTACGAGCAGTACTTC.

The gene calls are TRBV20-1 and TRBJ1-3, with D possibly being TRBD1 (6 bases). The germline V gene encodes CDR1 DFQATT and CDR2 SNEGSKA (reference sequence). Trimming took 6 bases from V and 1 from J, leaving 22 bases between them. The CDR3 has 17 amino acids. The CDR3, as DNA: TGCAGTGCCAGGTACGAAGACAGGACCCCTTCTGGAAACACCATATATTTT. This sequence encodes CSARYEDRTPSGNTIYF.

This clonotype came up many times. The genes are TRBV5-1 and TRBJ1-2, with a tentative D call TRBD1 (6 bases). Germline lookup yields CDR1 SGHRS and CDR2 YFSETQ. The V gene lost 4 bases and the J gene lost 0 bases, with 13 bases spanning the gap. The CDR3 runs to 15 residues. The CDR3 here is CASSGGGQTNYGYTF. The CDR3, as DNA: TGCGCCAGCAGCGGCGGGGGCCAGACTAACTATGGCTACACCTTC.

The chain employs TRBV30 and TRBJ2-7, with D unresolved. Looked up from germline, CDR1 is GTSNPN and CDR2 is SVGIG (reference sequence). CDR3 length: 13 amino acids. The V gene lost 3 bases and the J gene lost 1 base, with 10 bases spanning the gap. The chain's CDR3 is CAWRAKGSYEQYF. CDR3 DNA: TGTGCCTGGAGGGCAAAGGGATCCTACGAGCAGTACTTC.

The rearrangement links TRBV2 to TRBJ2-1; D may be TRBD2 (7 bases). The V end was cut by 6 bases, the J end by 6 bases, with 15 bases between. This CDR3 region has 14 residues. In germline, CDR1 is SNHLY, CDR2 FYNNEI. The CDR3 DNA sequence: TGTGCCAGCAGCGGGGGGCGGAACGTCAATGAGCAGTTCTTC. Translated: CASSGGRNVNEQFF.

Remarks on this clonotype: A read error is possible here, since a much larger clone lies one base away. The chain links TRBV19 to TRBJ2-7; possibly TRBD1 for D (5 bases). The V gene lost 10 bases and the J gene lost 2 bases, with 9 bases spanning the gap. Germline assignment: CDR1 LNHDA and CDR2 SQIVND (reference sequence). The CDR3 runs to 11 residues. The CDR3 spells CATSTAYEQYF. Here the CDR3 DNA reads TGTGCCACCTCGACAGCCTACGAGCAGTACTTC.

This chain uses TRBV13 with TRBJ1-2; D possibly corresponds to TRBD1 (6 bases). This CDR3 has 15 residues. Germline V lookup: CDR1 PRHDT, CDR2 FYEKMQ (reference sequence). Trimming removed 1 base from V and 9 bases from J, with 18 bases in between. The CDR3 DNA sequence: TGTGCCAGCAGCTTAGCCGCAGGGGAGGGACATAGCTACACCTTC. Translating gives CASSLAAGEGHSYTF.